These 25 T cell receptor beta chains were all obtained from the same sample, sequenced in a study of blood T cell repertoires in COVID-19. The method was immunoSEQ multiplex PCR; TCRdb's version includes in-frame clones alone and lacks a portion of them. The sample shows roughly 170,000 clones, over 65% of them seen only once. Sequencing was done on a sample of PBMCs or T cells enriched from blood (not recorded which). Receptors originate from a woman aged 50 to 60 who had recovered from COVID-19.

This chain links TRBV7-2 with TRBJ2-1; 7 bases align to TRBD2. From germline, CDR1 is SGHTA and CDR2 FQGNSA. The CDR3 has 13 amino acids. V lost 5 bases to trimming and J lost 3 bases; unmatched junction nucleotides: 1. CDR3 sequence reads: CASSREVYNEQFF. The CDR3 nucleotides are TGTGCCAGCAGCCGGGAGGTCTACAATGAGCAGTTCTTC.

This chain links TRBV18 with TRBJ1-1; D might be TRBD1 (5 bases). Germline values: CDR1 KGHSH, CDR2 LQKENI. V was cut by 0 bases and J by 4 bases, with 12 bases left in between. This CDR3 is built from 15 residues. The DNA for the CDR3 is TGTGCCAGCTCACCACCTTCAGGGTCGGCCACTGAAGCTTTCTTT. Residues: CASSPPSGSATEAFF.

CDR3 in DNA: TGTGCCAGCAGCTGGGGGGACAGGGCGCTTGGAAACACCATATATTTT. It codes for CASSWGDRALGNTIYF. The V and J genes are TRBV5-4 and TRBJ1-3; 9 bases fit TRBD1. Germline values: CDR1 SGHNT, CDR2 YYREEE (reference sequence). The V segment lost 3 bases and the J segment 3 bases; nucleotides outside the gene matches: 7. CDR3 size: 16 residues.

This clone came up once. The chain links TRBV5-1 to TRBJ2-5, with TRBD1 matching over 10 bases. Unmatched junction bases numbered 4, after V lost 3 bases and J lost 5 bases. CDR3 length: 14 amino acids. CDR1 is SGHRS and CDR2 is YFSETQ in the germline V gene. In DNA form, the CDR3 reads TGCGCCAGCAGCTCGACAGGGGGCGGGGAGACCCAGTACTTC. Encoded protein: CASSSTGGGETQYF.

This clone was seen just once. The rearrangement joins TRBV6-1 to TRBJ1-5, with 8 bases aligning to TRBD1. Germline trimming cut 2 bases from V and 7 bases from J; bases unmatched to any gene: 10. Germline V gives CDR1 MNHNS, CDR2 SASEGT. The CDR3 covers 16 residues. The CDR3 DNA follows: TGTGCCAGCAGTGAATTCCCAGGGGGCGCAGGGCAGCCCCAGCATTTT. Its protein is CASSEFPGGAGQPQHF.

CDR3: CASKDTSAKNIQYF. The DNA for the CDR3 is TGTGCCAGTAAGGACACTTCGGCCAAAAACATTCAGTACTTC. The chain recombines TRBV19 with TRBJ2-4, with a possible D match to TRBD1 (5 bases). Trimming removed 7 bases from V and 1 base from J, with 11 bases in between. Germline CDR1 reads LNHDA; CDR2 reads SQIVND (reference sequence). The CDR3 loop spans 14 amino acids.

The genes are TRBV6-5 and TRBJ1-2, with TRBD1 matching 8 bases. The CDR3 contains 14 residues. CDR1 MNHEY and CDR2 SVGAGI come from the germline V gene. The V gene end was trimmed by 6 bases and the J gene end by 0 bases; junction bases not matched to a gene: 3. CDR3 nucleotide sequence: TGTGCCAGCAGACCGACAGGGGCTAACTATGGCTACACCTTC. This codes for CASRPTGANYGYTF.

The chain links TRBV13 to TRBJ2-2, with D perhaps TRBD2 (6 bases). The germline V gene encodes CDR1 PRHDT and CDR2 FYEKMQ (reference sequence). There are 16 residues in the CDR3. Trimming pared 0 bases from V and 1 base from J, leaving 9 bases between. CDR3 bases: TGTGCCAGCAGCTTAGGCCTTAGCGGGAACACCGGGGAGCTGTTTTTT. This encodes CASSLGLSGNTGELFF. Variable domain in full (rest from reference TRBV13 and TRBJ2-2): AAGVIQSPRHLIKEKRETATLKCYPIPRHDTVYWYQQGPGQDPQFLISFYEKMQSDKGSIPDRFSAQQFSDYHSELNMSSLELGDSALYFCASSLGLSGNTGELFFGEGSRLTVL.

This clone showed up just once. DNA of the CDR3: TGTGCCAGCAGCCAAGGGAGTCTGTATCTTAACTATGGCTACACCTTC. Encoded protein: CASSQGSLYLNYGYTF. This chain links TRBV3-1 (or the pseudogene TRBV3-2) with TRBJ1-2; D gene ambiguous. Trimming pared 1 base from V and 1 base from J, leaving 13 bases between. Germline assignment: CDR1 LGHDT and CDR2 YNNKEL (reference sequence). CDR3 size: 16 residues.

This chain connects TRBV5-4 to TRBJ2-1, with a weak D call TRBD1 (6 bases). Trimming took off 0 bases at V and 8 bases at J, with 12 bases between the two ends. Germline V lookup: CDR1 SGHNT, CDR2 YYREEE (reference sequence). The CDR3 spans 14 residues. The CDR3 DNA is TGTGCCAGCAGCTTGGATCAGGGGCTCGATGAGCAGTTCTTC. This codes for CASSLDQGLDEQFF.

The chain joins TRBV5-1 to TRBJ1-2; D is possibly TRBD1 (6 bases). CDR1 SGHRS and CDR2 YFSETQ come from the germline V gene. Deletions cut 4 bases from V and 8 bases from J, with 12 bases between. The CDR3 has 12 residues. Here the CDR3 reads CASSPQGGGYTF. The DNA for the CDR3 is TGCGCCAGCAGCCCACAGGGTGGGGGCTACACCTTC.

The gene calls are TRBV19 and TRBJ1-2; a weak D match, TRBD1 (6 bases). V shed 1 base and J shed 4 bases, with 13 bases lying between them. Germline V lookup: CDR1 LNHDA, CDR2 SQIVND (reference sequence). This CDR3 spans 15 amino acids. CDR3 protein: CASSIGGHGSYGYTF. The CDR3 region has the DNA TGTGCCAGTAGTATAGGGGGACACGGATCCTATGGCTACACCTTC.

The rearrangement links TRBV5-6 to TRBJ1-1; 7 positions match TRBD1. There are 14 residues in the CDR3. Germline V CDR1 and CDR2: SGHDT, YYEEEE. V lost 2 bases and J lost 5; bases outside the gene matches: 6. CDR3 DNA sequence: TGTGCCAGCAGCTTAAGGGGGCCAAGAACTGAAGCTTTCTTT. Translated: CASSLRGPRTEAFF. Full variable domain (outside the CDR3, taken from reference TRBV5-6 and TRBJ1-1): DAGVTQSPTHLIKTRGQQVTLRCSPKSGHDTVSWYQQALGQGPQFIFQYYEEEERQRGNFPDRFSGHQFPNYSSELNVNALLLGDSALYLCASSLRGPRTEAFFGQGTRLTVV.

This sequence joins TRBV28 and TRBJ1-2; no clear D. The germline V and J ends were trimmed by 1 base and 6 bases, with 18 bases remaining between them. The CDR3 is made up of 16 amino acids. The germline gives CDR1 MDHEN, CDR2 SYDVKM. CDR3 region: CASSLYQAPLAHGYTF. CDR3 nucleotides: TGTGCCAGCAGTTTATACCAAGCCCCCCTCGCTCATGGCTACACCTTC.

The chain recombines TRBV5-4 with TRBJ1-1; maybe TRBD1 (6 bases). Germline assignment: CDR1 SGHNT and CDR2 YYREEE (reference sequence). Trimming stripped 0 bases from V and 3 bases from J, with 9 bases between. This CDR3 comprises 14 residues. As DNA, the CDR3 is TGTGCCAGCAGCTTGGTGGCAGGGGACACTGAAGCTTTCTTT. This codes for CASSLVAGDTEAFF.

The chain recombines TRBV29-1 with TRBJ2-3, with 11 positions matching TRBD2. Germline assignment: CDR1 SQVTM and CDR2 ANQGSEA. V lost 7 bases to trimming and J lost 4 bases; unmatched junction nucleotides: 7. The CDR3 extends over 14 amino acids. The CDR3 DNA is TGCAGCGCTCATTATAGCGGGAGGGCAGATACGCAGTATTTT. Protein sequence: CSAHYSGRADTQYF.

In its sample, this clone was seen once. The chain couples TRBV4-1 to TRBJ1-4; TRBD1 is a possible D gene (5 bases). This CDR3 has 16 residues. Germline V gene data show CDR1 as MGHRA and CDR2 as YSYEKL. The ends were cut back, 1 base at V and 5 bases at J, with 14 bases in the middle. CDR3 sequence: CASSQGGGRVNEKLFF. The CDR3 DNA sequence: TGCGCCAGCAGCCAAGGGGGGGGACGGGTCAATGAAAAACTGTTTTTT.

The rearrangement joins TRBV24-1 to TRBJ1-2, with a tentative D call TRBD1 (5 bases). With 3 bases removed from V and 3 bases from J, the gap between germline ends came to 13 bases. The V gene's germline CDR1 is KGHDR and CDR2 SFDVKD. CDR3 length: 15 amino acids. As DNA, the CDR3 is TGTGCCACCAGTGATCCGTCCGGGGGGTACTATGGCTACACCTTC. Translated, it gives CATSDPSGGYYGYTF.

This chain joins TRBV29-1 and TRBJ2-5; D unresolved. Trimming left V 1 base short and J 1 base short, with 4 bases between. The CDR3 consists of 12 residues. Germline CDR1 and CDR2: SQVTM and ANQGSEA. The CDR3 bases are TGCAGCGTTGAAGCCAGCCAAGAGACCCAGTACTTC. This encodes CSVEASQETQYF.

This chain joins TRBV25-1 and TRBJ2-2; TRBD2 might be the D (6 bases). V lost 2 bases and J 6 bases, leaving 10 bases between the germline ends. This CDR3 spans 14 amino acids. Germline V gene data show CDR1 as MGHDK and CDR2 as SYGVNS. CDR3 sequence (DNA): TGTGCCAGCAGTGAAGGGCGGGGATCCGGGGAGCTGTTTTTT. Translation: CASSEGRGSGELFF.

The rearrangement uses TRBV6-6 and TRBJ1-6; D is uncertain. CDR1 is MNHNY, CDR2 SVGAGI, per germline (reference sequence). The CDR3 loop spans 14 amino acids. V was trimmed by 5 bases and J by 10 bases, leaving 15 bases between them. This CDR3 is CASSPGREESPLHF. Here the CDR3 DNA reads TGTGCCAGCAGTCCCGGGCGGGAGGAATCACCCCTCCACTTT.

The chain couples TRBV28 to TRBJ1-1, with no clear D. Germline V gene sequence: CDR1 MDHEN, CDR2 SYDVKM. This CDR3 is 13 amino acids long. With 4 bases removed from V and 0 bases from J, the gap between germline ends came to 6 bases. The CDR3 reads CASSSSVNTEAFF. CDR3 DNA sequence: TGTGCCAGCAGTTCCAGTGTGAACACTGAAGCTTTCTTT.

This clone was observed at least ten times. The CDR3 region is CASSPWDRANYGYTF. The CDR3 DNA sequence: TGTGCCAGCAGCCCCTGGGACAGGGCCAACTATGGCTACACCTTC. The gene calls are TRBV4-2 and TRBJ1-2; 9 bases fit TRBD1. CDR3 length: 15 residues. Germline values: CDR1 LGHNA, CDR2 YNFKEQ. V trimming: 4 bases; J trimming: 2 bases; junction bases outside the gene matches: 5.

This clone has only one observation. The chain links TRBV7-8 to TRBJ1-1; TRBD1 aligns across 7 bases. From germline, CDR1 is SGHVS and CDR2 FQNEAQ. This CDR3 spans 14 amino acids. The V gene end was trimmed by 4 bases and the J gene end by 5 bases; junction bases not matched to a gene: 7. This CDR3 is CASSSGQVGTEAFF. The CDR3 coding sequence is TGTGCCAGCAGCTCAGGACAGGTAGGGACTGAAGCTTTCTTT.

This clone was seen a few times. The chain is built from TRBV3-1 (or the pseudogene TRBV3-2) and TRBJ1-3; D uncertain. Germline assignment: CDR1 LGHDT and CDR2 YNNKEL (reference sequence). This CDR3 spans 14 amino acids. The V gene lost 7 bases and the J gene lost 9 bases, with 19 bases spanning the gap. This chain's CDR3 is CASTNFNRESTIYF. In nucleotides, the CDR3 is TGTGCCAGCACCAACTTTAATAGGGAGAGCACCATATATTTT.